The subject of this entry is one T cell receptor (beta chain). This specimen comes from a study of T cells in Graves' hyperthyroidism and ophthalmopathy. RNA transcripts were the template for amplifying TCR beta CDR3 regions. Using the HTBI primer set, a first-round RT-PCR was run on the TCR CDR3. TCRdb reanalysed the multiplex PCR reads using MiXCR and keeps one entry per CDR3 protein. Of 300,000 to 450,000 distinct CDR3 sequences in the sample, about 13% were seen once. Trimming left V 8 bases short and J 6 bases short, with 17 bases between. The CDR3 is made up of 15 amino acids. The germline V gene has CDR1 LNHDA and CDR2 SQIVND (reference sequence).

The material sequenced was blood. The genes are TRBV19 and TRBJ1-6; D ambiguous. This TCR derives from a man aged 30 to 45 with Graves' hyperthyroidism that later progressed to Graves' ophthalmopathy. In DNA form, the CDR3 reads TGTGCCAGTGGCCCCGCTCTGGGATCTAATTCACCCCTCCACTTT. Translated, it gives CASGPALGSNSPLHF.